This TCR beta chain was recorded in a study of molecular identifiers for immune sequencing clone quantification. Study-wide context: In replicates, RNA from about 21,000 or 97,000 naive CD8 cells was split five ways, four sequenced. Study conclusions and caveats: Clone sizes could be underestimated for highly expanded clones when identical TCR molecules share a barcode.

Naive CD8 libraries used about 20,000 to 1,000,000 sorted cells and 10%, 30% or 50% RNA. Naive CD8 T cells, phenotype CD8+CD4-CCR7+CD45RA+, were sorted. Remarks on this clonotype: No antigen is known for it.

The CDR3 runs to 13 residues. Germline V gives CDR1 DFQATT, CDR2 SNEGSKA (reference sequence). V was pared by 3 bases and J by 7 bases, with 16 bases between. TCRdb reanalysed the PCR reads using MiXCR and keeps one entry per CDR3 protein. Here the sample spans over 600,000 distinct CDR3 sequences, 15% to 20% being singletons. The chain recombines TRBV20-1 with TRBJ2-7; TRBD1 or TRBD2 may be the D gene (5 bases each). The TCR originated in a human donor in good health. Some libraries in this study had Jurkat cell RNA spiked in. Specimen: naive CD8+ T cells from blood, with Jurkat cell RNA spiked in. Described subset: FACS-sorted CD8+CD4-CCR7+CD45RA+ naive T cells. CDR3 loop: CSASGGSLREQYF. The CDR3 coding sequence is TGCAGTGCTAGTGGGGGTTCTCTCCGAGAGCAGTACTTC.